This T cell receptor (beta chain) was captured in a study of beta chain features in type 1 diabetes. Study outcomes and limitations: In every one of the four CD4+ subsets, TCRB CDR3s were moderately but significantly shorter in Type 1 diabetes patients.

On this clone itself: Its specificity is not known.

Sort purity for all populations was recorded as exceeding 98%. V gave up 0 bases and J gave up 0 bases, with 15 bases separating them. The CDR3 extends over 17 amino acids. The V gene's germline CDR1 is MGHRA and CDR2 YSYEKL. What was sequenced were expressed TCRB transcripts, since all of the isolated RNA had been reverse transcribed. The assay was immunoSEQ multiplex PCR, and TCRdb's table has in-frame clones only and misses some. The table includes more than 550,000 clones, around 15% detected once. The rearrangement joins TRBV4-1 to TRBJ2-7, with TRBD2 as a possible D gene (5 bases). Source material: naive CD4+ T cells from blood. This TCR derives from a young man with type 1 diabetes. The CDR3 sequence is CASSQDRGAASSYEQYF. The DNA of the CDR3 is TGCGCCAGCAGCCAAGATCGGGGAGCGGCGAGCTCCTACGAGCAGTACTTC.